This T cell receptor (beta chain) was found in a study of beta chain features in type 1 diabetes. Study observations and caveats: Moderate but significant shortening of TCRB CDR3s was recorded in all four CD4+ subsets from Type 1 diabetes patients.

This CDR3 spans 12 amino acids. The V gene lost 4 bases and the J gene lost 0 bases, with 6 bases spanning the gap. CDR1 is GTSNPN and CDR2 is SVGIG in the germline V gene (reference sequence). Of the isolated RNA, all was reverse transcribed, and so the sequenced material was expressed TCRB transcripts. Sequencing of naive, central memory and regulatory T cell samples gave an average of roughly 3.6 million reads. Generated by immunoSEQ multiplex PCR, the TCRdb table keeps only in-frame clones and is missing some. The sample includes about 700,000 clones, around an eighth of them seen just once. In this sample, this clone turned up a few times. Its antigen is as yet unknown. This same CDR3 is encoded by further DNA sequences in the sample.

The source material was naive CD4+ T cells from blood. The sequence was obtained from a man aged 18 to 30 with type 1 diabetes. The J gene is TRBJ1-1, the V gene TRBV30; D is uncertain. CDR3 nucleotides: TGTGCCTGGACTGACCTGAACACTGAAGCTTTCTTT. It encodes CAWTDLNTEAFF.